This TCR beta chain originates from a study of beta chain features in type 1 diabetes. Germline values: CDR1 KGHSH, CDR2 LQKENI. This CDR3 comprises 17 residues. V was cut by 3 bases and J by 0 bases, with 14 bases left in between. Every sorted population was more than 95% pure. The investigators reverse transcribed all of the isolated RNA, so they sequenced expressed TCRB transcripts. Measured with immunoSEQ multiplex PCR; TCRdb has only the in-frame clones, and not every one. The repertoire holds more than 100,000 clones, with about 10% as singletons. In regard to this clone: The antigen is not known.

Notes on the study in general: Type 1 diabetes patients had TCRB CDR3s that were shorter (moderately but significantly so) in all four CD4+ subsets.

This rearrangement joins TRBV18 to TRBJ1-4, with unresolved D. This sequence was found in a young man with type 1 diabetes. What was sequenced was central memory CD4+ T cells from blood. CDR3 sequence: CASSPRPFDATNEKLFF. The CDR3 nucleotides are TGTGCCAGCTCACCCAGGCCATTCGATGCAACTAATGAAAAACTGTTTTTT.